This TCR beta chain derives from a study of T-cell reconstitution after alpha-beta-depleted transplantation in children. Unique molecular identifiers were built into the TCRbeta library. Via MiXCR, TCRdb re-called the PCR reads, giving one row per CDR3 protein. This sample yields fewer than 550,000 distinct CDR3 sequences, of which around 15% are seen a single time; approximately 28% belongs to the top ten. This sequence originates from a boy in the first two years of life who had a stem cell transplant for Wiskott-Aldrich syndrome, so the T cells may come from the graft donor. The sequencing here drew on PBMCs, mostly from graft donor cells, taken 360 days after TCRalphabeta/CD19-depleted stem cell transplant.

In DNA form, the CDR3 reads TGTGCCAGCAGCCGTAGACAGGTTTCCACCGGGGAGCTGTTTTTT. As protein: CASSRRQVSTGELFF. The chain joins TRBV7-9 to TRBJ2-2; a possible D gene is TRBD1 (6 bases). V shed 5 bases and J shed 4 bases, with 14 bases lying between them. The CDR3 length is 15 residues. In germline, CDR1 is SEHNR, CDR2 FQNEAQ (reference sequence).